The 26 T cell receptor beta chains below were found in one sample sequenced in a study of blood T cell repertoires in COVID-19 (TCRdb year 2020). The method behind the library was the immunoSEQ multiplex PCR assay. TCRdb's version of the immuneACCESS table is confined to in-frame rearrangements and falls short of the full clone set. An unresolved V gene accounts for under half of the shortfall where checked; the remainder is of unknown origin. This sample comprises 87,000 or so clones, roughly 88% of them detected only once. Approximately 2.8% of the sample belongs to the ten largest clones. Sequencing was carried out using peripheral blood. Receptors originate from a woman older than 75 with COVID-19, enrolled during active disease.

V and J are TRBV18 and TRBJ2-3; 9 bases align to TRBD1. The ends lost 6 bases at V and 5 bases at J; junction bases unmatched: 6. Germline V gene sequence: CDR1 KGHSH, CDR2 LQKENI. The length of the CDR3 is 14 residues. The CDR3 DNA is TGTGCCAGCTCTCTAGGGACAGGGAAAGATACGCAGTATTTT. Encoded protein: CASSLGTGKDTQYF.

CDR3 protein: CASSKQGASEAFF. Written as DNA, the CDR3 is TGTGCCAGCAGCAAACAGGGGGCGAGTGAAGCTTTCTTT. The rearrangement uses TRBV7-2 and TRBJ1-1, with TRBD1 matching over 9 bases. This CDR3 comprises 13 residues. V shed 5 bases and J 7 bases; nucleotides not matched to a gene: 5. Germline V gene data show CDR1 as SGHTA and CDR2 as FQGNSA.

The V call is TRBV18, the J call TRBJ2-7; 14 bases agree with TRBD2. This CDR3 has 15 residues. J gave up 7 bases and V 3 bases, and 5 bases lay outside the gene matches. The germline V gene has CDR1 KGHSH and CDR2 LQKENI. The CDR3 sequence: CASSPGTSGSREQYF. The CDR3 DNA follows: TGTGCCAGCTCACCGGGGACTAGCGGGAGCAGAGAGCAGTACTTC.

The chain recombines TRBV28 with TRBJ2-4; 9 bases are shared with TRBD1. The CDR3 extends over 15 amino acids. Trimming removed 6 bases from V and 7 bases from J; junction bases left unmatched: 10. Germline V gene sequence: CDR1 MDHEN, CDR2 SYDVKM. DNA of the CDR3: TGTGCCAGCAGGGGGGGACAGGGATTGGGGAACATTCAGTACTTC. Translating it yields CASRGGQGLGNIQYF.

CDR3 sequence: CASSLGLHDYGYTF. The CDR3 DNA follows: TGCGCCAGCAGCTTGGGACTCCACGATTATGGCTACACCTTC. The gene calls are TRBV5-1 and TRBJ1-2; D ambiguous. Trimming shortened V by 0 bases and J by 5 bases, and 11 bases separated the two germline ends. Germline V gene lookup returns CDR1 SGHRS and CDR2 YFSETQ. The CDR3 sequence is 14 residues long.

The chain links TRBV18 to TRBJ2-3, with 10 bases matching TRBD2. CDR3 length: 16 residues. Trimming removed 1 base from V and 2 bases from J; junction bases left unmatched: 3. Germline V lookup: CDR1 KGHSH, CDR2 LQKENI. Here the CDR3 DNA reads TGTGCCAGCTCACCACTTCTAGCGGGAGTCACAGATACGCAGTATTTT. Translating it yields CASSPLLAGVTDTQYF.

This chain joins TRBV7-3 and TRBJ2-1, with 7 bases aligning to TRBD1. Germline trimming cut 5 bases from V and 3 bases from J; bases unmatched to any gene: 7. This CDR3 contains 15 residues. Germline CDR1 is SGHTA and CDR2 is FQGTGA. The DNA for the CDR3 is TGTGCCAGCAGCCCGACAGGGCCTGTCTACAATGAGCAGTTCTTC. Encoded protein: CASSPTGPVYNEQFF.

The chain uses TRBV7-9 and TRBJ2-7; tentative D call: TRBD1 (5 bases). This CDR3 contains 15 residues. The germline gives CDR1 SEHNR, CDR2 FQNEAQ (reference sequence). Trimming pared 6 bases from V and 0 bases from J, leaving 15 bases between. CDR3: CASRKDSPNSYEQYF. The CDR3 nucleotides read TGTGCCAGCAGGAAAGACAGCCCTAACTCCTACGAGCAGTACTTC.

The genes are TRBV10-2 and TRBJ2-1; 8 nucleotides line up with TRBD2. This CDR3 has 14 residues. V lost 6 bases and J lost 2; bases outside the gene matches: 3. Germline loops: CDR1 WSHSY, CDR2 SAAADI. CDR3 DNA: TGCGCCAGCAGAACTAGCGGTGCCTACAATGAGCAGTTCTTC. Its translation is CASRTSGAYNEQFF.

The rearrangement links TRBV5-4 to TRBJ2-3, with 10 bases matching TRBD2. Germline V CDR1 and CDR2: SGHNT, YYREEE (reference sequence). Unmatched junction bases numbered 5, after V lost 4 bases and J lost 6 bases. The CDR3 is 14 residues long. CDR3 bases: TGTGCCAGCAGCCGAGCGGGAGGGAGGGATACGCAGTATTTT. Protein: CASSRAGGRDTQYF.

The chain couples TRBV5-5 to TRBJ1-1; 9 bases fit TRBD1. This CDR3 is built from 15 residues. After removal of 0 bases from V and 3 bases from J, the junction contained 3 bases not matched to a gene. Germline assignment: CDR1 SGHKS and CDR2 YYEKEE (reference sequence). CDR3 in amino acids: CASSLAGTGYTEAFF. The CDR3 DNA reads TGTGCCAGCAGCTTGGCCGGGACAGGGTACACTGAAGCTTTCTTT.

CDR3 nucleotides: TGTGCCAGCAGCTTAGGGCTCGGGACACCCACAGATACGCAGTATTTT. Residues: CASSLGLGTPTDTQYF. The chain links TRBV11-1 to TRBJ2-3, with D tentatively TRBD1 (6 bases). Looked up from germline, CDR1 is SGHAT and CDR2 is FQDESV (reference sequence). The CDR3 is made up of 16 amino acids. Trimming pared 1 base from V and 2 bases from J, leaving 13 bases between.

CDR3 sequence (DNA): TGTGCCAGTAGTACCCGGACAGGCCCCCAAGAGACCCAGTACTTC. Translation gives CASSTRTGPQETQYF. The chain links TRBV19 to TRBJ2-5, with TRBD1 matching 7 bases. Germline assignment: CDR1 LNHDA and CDR2 SQIVND (reference sequence). The CDR3 extends over 15 amino acids. V dropped 4 bases and J dropped 1; count of bases not matched to a gene: 6.

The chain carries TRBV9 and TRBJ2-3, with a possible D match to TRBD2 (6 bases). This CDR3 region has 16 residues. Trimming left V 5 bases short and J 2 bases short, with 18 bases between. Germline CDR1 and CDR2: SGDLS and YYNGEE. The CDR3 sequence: CASSSLRAGLTDTQYF. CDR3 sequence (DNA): TGTGCCAGCAGTTCCCTTAGGGCGGGGCTCACAGATACGCAGTATTTT.

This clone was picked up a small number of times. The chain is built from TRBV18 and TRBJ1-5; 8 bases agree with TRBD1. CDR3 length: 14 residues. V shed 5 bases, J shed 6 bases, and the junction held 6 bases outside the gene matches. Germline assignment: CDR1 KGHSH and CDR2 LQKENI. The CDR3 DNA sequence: TGTGCCAGCTCAATGGACAGGGACGGTCAGCCCCAGCATTTT. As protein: CASSMDRDGQPQHF.

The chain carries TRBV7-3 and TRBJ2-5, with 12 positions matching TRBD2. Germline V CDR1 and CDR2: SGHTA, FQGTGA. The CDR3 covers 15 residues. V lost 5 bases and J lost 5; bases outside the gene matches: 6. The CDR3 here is CASSPSGGAGETQYF. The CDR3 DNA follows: TGTGCCAGCAGCCCTAGCGGGGGGGCTGGGGAGACCCAGTACTTC.

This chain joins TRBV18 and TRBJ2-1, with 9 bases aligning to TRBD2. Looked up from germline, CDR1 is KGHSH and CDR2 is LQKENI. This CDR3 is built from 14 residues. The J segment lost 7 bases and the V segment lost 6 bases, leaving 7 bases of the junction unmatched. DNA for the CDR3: TGTGCCAGCTCCCCTAGCGGGATGAGGAATGAGCAGTTCTTC. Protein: CASSPSGMRNEQFF.

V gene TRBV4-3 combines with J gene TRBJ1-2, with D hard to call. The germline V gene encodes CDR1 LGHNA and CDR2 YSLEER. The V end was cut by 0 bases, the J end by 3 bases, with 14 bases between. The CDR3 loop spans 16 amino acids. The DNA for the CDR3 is TGCGCCAGCAGCCAAGATGTGGGAGGGCTTCACTATGGCTACACCTTC. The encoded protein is CASSQDVGGLHYGYTF.

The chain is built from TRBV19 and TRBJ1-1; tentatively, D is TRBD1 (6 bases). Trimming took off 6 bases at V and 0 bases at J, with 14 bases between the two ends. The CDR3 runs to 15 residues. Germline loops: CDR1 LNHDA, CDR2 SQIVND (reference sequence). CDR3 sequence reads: CASSQRQVLNTEAFF. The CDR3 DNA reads TGTGCCAGTAGCCAACGACAGGTGTTGAACACTGAAGCTTTCTTT.

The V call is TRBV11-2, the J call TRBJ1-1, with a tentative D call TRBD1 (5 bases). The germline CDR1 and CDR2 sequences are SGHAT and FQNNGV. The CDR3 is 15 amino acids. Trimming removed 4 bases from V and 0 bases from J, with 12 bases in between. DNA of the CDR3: TGTGCCAGCAGCTGGAGTAGGGGCTTGAACACTGAAGCTTTCTTT. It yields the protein CASSWSRGLNTEAFF. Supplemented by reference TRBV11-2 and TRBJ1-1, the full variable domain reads EAGVAQSPRYKIIEKRQSVAFWCNPISGHATLYWYQQILGQGPKLLIQFQNNGVVDDSQLPKDRFSAERLKGVDSTLKIQPAKLEDSAVYLCASSWSRGLNTEAFFGQGTRLTVV.

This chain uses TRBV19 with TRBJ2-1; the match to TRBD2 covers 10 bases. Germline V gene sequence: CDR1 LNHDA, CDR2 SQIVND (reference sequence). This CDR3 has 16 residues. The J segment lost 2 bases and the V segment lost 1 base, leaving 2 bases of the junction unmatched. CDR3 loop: CASSIVGLAAYNEQFF. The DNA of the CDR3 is TGTGCCAGTAGTATAGTTGGACTAGCGGCCTACAATGAGCAGTTCTTC.

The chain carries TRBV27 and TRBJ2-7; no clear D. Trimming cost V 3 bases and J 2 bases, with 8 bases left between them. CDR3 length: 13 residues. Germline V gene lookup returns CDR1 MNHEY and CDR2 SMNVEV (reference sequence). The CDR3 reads CASSFKGAYEQYF. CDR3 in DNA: TGTGCCAGCAGTTTTAAAGGAGCCTACGAGCAGTACTTC.

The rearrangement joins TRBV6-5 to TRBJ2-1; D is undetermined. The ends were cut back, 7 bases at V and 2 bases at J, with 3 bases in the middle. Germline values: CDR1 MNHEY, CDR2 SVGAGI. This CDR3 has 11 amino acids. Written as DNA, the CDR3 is TGTGCCAGCACAGCCTACAATGAGCAGTTCTTC. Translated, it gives CASTAYNEQFF.

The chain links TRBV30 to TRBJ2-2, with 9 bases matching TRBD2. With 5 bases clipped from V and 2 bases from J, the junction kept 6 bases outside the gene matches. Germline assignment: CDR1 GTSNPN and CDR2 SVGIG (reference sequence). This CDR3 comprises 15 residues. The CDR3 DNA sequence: TGTGCCTGGGGGAGACTAGCGGCAAACACCGGGGAGCTGTTTTTT. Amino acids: CAWGRLAANTGELFF.

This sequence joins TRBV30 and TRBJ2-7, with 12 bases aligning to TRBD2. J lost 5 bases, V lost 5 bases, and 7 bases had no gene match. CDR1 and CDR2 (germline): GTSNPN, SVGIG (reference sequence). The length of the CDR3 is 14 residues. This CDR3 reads CAWSRLAGAHEQYF. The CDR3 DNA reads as TGTGCCTGGTCGAGACTAGCGGGAGCCCACGAGCAGTACTTC.

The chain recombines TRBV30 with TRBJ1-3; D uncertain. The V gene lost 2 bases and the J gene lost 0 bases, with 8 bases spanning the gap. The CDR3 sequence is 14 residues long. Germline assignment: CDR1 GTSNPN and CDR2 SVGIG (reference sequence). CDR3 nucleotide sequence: TGTGCCTGGAGTTATACAGACTCTGGAAACACCATATATTTT. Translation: CAWSYTDSGNTIYF.